A single sample gave rise to the 8 T cell receptor beta chains below, sequenced in a study of blood T cells in healthy people across ages. A second PCR, run for roughly 6 to 11 cycles, used a sample-barcoded 5' primer plus a J-beta primer mix. TCRdb re-called the 5' RACE reads through MiXCR, storing one row per CDR3 protein. The table lists around 1.5 million distinct CDR3 sequences, roughly a third of them singletons, with roughly 10% in the top ten. Sequenced: blood. The receptors originated from a woman in her 30s in good health.

This clonotype was found a few times. V gene TRBV2 combines with J gene TRBJ2-2; TRBD2 matches at 9 bases. Germline CDR1 and CDR2: SNHLY and FYNNEI. There are 14 residues in the CDR3. Trimming cost V 4 bases and J 4 bases; bases outside gene matches: 1. The CDR3 region is CASSGGGATGELFF. As DNA, the CDR3 is TGTGCCAGCAGTGGCGGGGGGGCCACCGGGGAGCTGTTTTTT.

This clonotype has just a few counts. This rearrangement joins TRBV25-1 to TRBJ2-1, with a possible D match to TRBD2 (5 bases). The CDR3 extends over 12 amino acids. CDR1 is MGHDK, CDR2 SYGVNS, per germline. The V end was cut by 1 base, the J end by 11 bases, with 9 bases between. CDR3 DNA sequence: TGTGCCAGCAGTGAATCGTGGAGGAAGCAGTTCTTC. Its translation: CASSESWRKQFF.

This clonotype was seen a few times. The V call is TRBV5-1, the J call TRBJ2-6; no clear D gene. Germline loops: CDR1 SGHRS, CDR2 YFSETQ. The length of the CDR3 is 18 residues. Trimming took off 3 bases at V and 0 bases at J, with 16 bases between the two ends. For the CDR3, the DNA is TGCGCCAGCAGCTCGGACGGATCCGATTACTCTGGGGCCAACGTCCTGACTTTC. Translating it yields CASSSDGSDYSGANVLTF. The full variable domain, completed using reference TRBV5-1 and TRBJ2-6, is KAGVTQTPRYLIKTRGQQVTLSCSPISGHRSVSWYQQTPGQGLQFLFEYFSETQRNKGNFPGRFSGRQFSNSRSEMNVSTLELGDSALYLCASSSDGSDYSGANVLTFGAGSRLTVL.

This chain uses TRBV30 with TRBJ1-2; 7 bases line up with TRBD1. CDR1 and CDR2 (germline): GTSNPN, SVGIG (reference sequence). V was pared by 2 bases and J by 4 bases, with 10 bases of the junction left unmatched. The CDR3 has 15 residues. The DNA for the CDR3 is TGTGCCTGGAGTCTAGACCCGCAGGGGGGCTATGGCTACACCTTC. As protein: CAWSLDPQGGYGYTF.

This clonotype appeared a few times. J is TRBJ2-1 and V is TRBV7-9, with D possibly being TRBD1 or TRBD2 (5 bases each). From germline, CDR1 is SEHNR and CDR2 FQNEAQ (reference sequence). Between the trimmed V and J ends, which lost 5 bases and 3 bases, there was a span of 20 bases. CDR3 length: 17 residues. CDR3 sequence: CASSPSRSGGNYNEQFF. CDR3 coding DNA: TGTGCCAGCAGCCCCAGTAGATCTGGGGGAAACTACAATGAGCAGTTCTTC.

The chain has TRBV20-1 and TRBJ2-5; 9 nucleotides align to TRBD2. Germline V gives CDR1 DFQATT, CDR2 SNEGSKA (reference sequence). With 0 bases clipped from V and 2 bases from J, the junction kept 4 bases outside the gene matches. The CDR3 consists of 15 residues. In DNA, the CDR3 is TGCAGTGCTAGAGATGCGGGGGGGACGCAAGAGACCCAGTACTTC. Amino acids: CSARDAGGTQETQYF.

This clonotype was seen a few times. The rearrangement uses TRBV5-6 and TRBJ2-5; no definite D call. Germline values: CDR1 SGHDT, CDR2 YYEEEE. The germline V and J ends were trimmed by 0 bases and 2 bases, with 11 bases remaining between them. This CDR3 spans 15 amino acids. Here the CDR3 DNA reads TGTGCCAGCAGCTTGGCCGGCGTGCGGCAAGAGACCCAGTACTTC. It specifies CASSLAGVRQETQYF.

This clonotype has more than one count but fewer than ten. The chain is built from TRBV4-2 and TRBJ2-4, with TRBD1 as a possible D gene (5 bases). Deletions cut 0 bases from V and 8 bases from J, with 14 bases between. Germline lookup yields CDR1 LGHNA and CDR2 YNFKEQ. The CDR3 loop spans 15 amino acids. The CDR3 sequence is CASSQESPGWDIQYF. The CDR3 DNA follows: TGTGCCAGCAGCCAAGAATCCCCAGGGTGGGACATTCAGTACTTC.